This TCR beta chain emerged from a study of T cell responses to AZD1222 COVID-19 vaccine. Points from the study as a whole: White British people made up most donors, females outnumbered males, and clonal diversity was possibly underestimated.

CDR1 and CDR2 (germline): ENHRY, SYGVKD. V dropped 2 bases and J dropped 1; count of bases not matched to a gene: 10. The CDR3 is 17 residues long. It was second doses at about 4 or about 12 weeks that were pooled. Assay: immunoSEQ multiplex PCR; the TCRdb copy retains only in-frame clones and omits some. The data show 70,000 to 95,000 clones, approximately 90% seen once. As concerns this clone: Its antigen is not known.

This TCR came from an adult who received the AZD1222 COVID-19 vaccine. V usage is TRBV10-3 and J usage is TRBJ1-1, with 7 bases that match TRBD1. Sequenced material: peripheral blood, taken 28 days after the second AZD1222 dose. CDR3 bases: TGTGCCATCAGTGAGGAGGGCAGGGGGTCTAAGAACACTGAAGCTTTCTTT. Its translation: CAISEEGRGSKNTEAFF.